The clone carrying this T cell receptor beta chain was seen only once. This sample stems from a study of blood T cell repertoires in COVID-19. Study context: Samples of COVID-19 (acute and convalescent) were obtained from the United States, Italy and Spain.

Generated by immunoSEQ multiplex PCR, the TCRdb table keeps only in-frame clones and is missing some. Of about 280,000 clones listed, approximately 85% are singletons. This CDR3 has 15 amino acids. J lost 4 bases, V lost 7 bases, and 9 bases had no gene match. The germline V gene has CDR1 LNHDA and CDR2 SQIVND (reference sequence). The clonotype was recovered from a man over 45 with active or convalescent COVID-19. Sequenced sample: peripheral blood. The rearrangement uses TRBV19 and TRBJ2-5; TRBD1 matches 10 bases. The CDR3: CASTPGTGELETQYF. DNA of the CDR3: TGTGCCAGTACGCCAGGGACAGGGGAGTTAGAGACCCAGTACTTC.